This T cell receptor beta chain was identified in a study of T cells in Graves' hyperthyroidism and ophthalmopathy (dated 2019 in TCRdb). For the study in its entirety: Peripheral blood samples were taken at initial diagnosis, before any treatment was given. A discovery cohort of about 100 patients, approximately 45 with Graves' ophthalmopathy and 57 with stable Graves' hyperthyroidism, was used to find distinguishing TCR V-J signatures. Prospective prediction of ophthalmopathy was tested in an independent validation cohort of 18 to 20 hyperthyroidism patients and 17 patients who later progressed to ophthalmopathy. The roughly 94 discovery patients were randomly divided into training and test sets at a 7:3 ratio. The study also compared thyroid tissue and blood T-cell repertoires from about 6 Graves' hyperthyroidism patients. Once sampling was done, hyperthyroidism patients were given methimazole at a starting dose of 30 mg daily, whereas ophthalmopathy patients were given high-dose intravenous methylprednisolone. TCR Vbeta CDR3 sequencing of 135 peripheral blood samples (over 40 ophthalmopathy, approximately 80 hyperthyroidism and approximately 17 progressor patients) is reported in the paper.

From its cysteine to its phenylalanine, the CDR3 spans 15 amino acids. The entry retains the CDR3 DNA only, 45 bases that are in frame from base 1. V ends up 7 bases short and J 0 bases short, with an unmatched junction base count of 6. The germline V gene (reference sequence) sets CDR1 to LNHDA and CDR2 to SQIVND. This clonotype has ten or more counts. Its target antigen remains unknown. No base qualities exist here, and no much larger clone lies one base off it. Ophthalmopathy patients had moderately to severely active disease, Clinical Activity Score of at least 3, NOSPECS grade of at least 4, and duration under 3 months. Exclusion was applied to patients with uncontrolled infections, other autoimmune diseases, pregnancy or lactation. Diagnoses were based on clinical symptoms, serum thyroxine and TRAb, thyroid ultrasound and orbital computed tomography. Ficoll-Paque density gradient centrifugation was used to isolate PBMCs from around 10 ml of fresh peripheral blood. Total RNA was extracted using Trizol reagent, and RNA quality was assessed on an Agilent 2100 Bioanalyzer.

Overall study outcomes, separate from this receptor: Sample size was not statistically predetermined, and blinding of investigators to group allocation was not performed. Most expanded thyroid clonotypes (frequency above 0.001) were also detected in blood, a finding suggesting that blood repertoires may reflect thyroid immune responses. During validation, the model predicted progression to ophthalmopathy a median of approximately six months ahead of onset, with 70.59% sensitivity and roughly 72% specificity. In cross-validation, a model built on a 13 V-J signature told ophthalmopathy apart from stable hyperthyroidism with 85% to 90% sensitivity and approximately 81% specificity, and in testing the same model reached 80%/75%.

TCR beta CDR3 regions were amplified from RNA transcripts. The TCR CDR3 was subjected to a first round of RT-PCR using the HTBI primer set and the Qiagen OneStep RT-PCR kit. Libraries were constructed in a second round of multiplex PCR, after which size selection and purification were performed. Libraries were sequenced paired-end with 100 bp reads on an Illumina HiSeq2000. The paper's processing steps were these. SOAPnuke was used to process the raw data, removing reads that contained adapters or uncalled bases, had a mean Phred below 15, or lacked an exact match to the constant primer or identifier. COPE v1.2.5 was used to merge the high-quality paired reads, and each unique nucleotide sequence was defined as a clonotype. MiTCR v1.1 was used to align clonotypes to the IMGT TRBV, TRBD and TRBJ reference segments. The analysis was restricted to V-J combinations with a frequency above 0.0001, which together covered roughly 99% of the repertoires. A TCS score was defined as the ratio of F50 (clonal expansion) to E x V (chaos), with BLOSUM62-based TCRdist applied between CDR3 peptides within each V-J. Welch's t-statistics and random forest reduced just over 500 V-J features to 13, which were used in a naive Bayes classifier (R e1071). The public sequencing data were trimmed at Q25 with fastp and processed into clonotypes with MiXCR by TCRdb, which kept only in-frame beta chains. Identical CDR3 proteins give one entry, which carries the most common genes and DNA. TCRdb's processing, not the study's, gives the V and J calls here. Here the sample has roughly 520,000 distinct CDR3 sequences; around 24% occur a single time. Of the sample, 10% to 12% falls within the top ten clones.

The sequenced material came from blood. The receptor chain draws on TRBV19 and TRBJ1-5; the central 7 bases match TRBD1. The receptor was isolated from a woman younger than 45 with Graves' ophthalmopathy. The DNA is TGTGCCAGTACCCAGGGGGGAAATAGCAATCAGCCCCAGCATTTT. Its protein is CASTQGGNSNQPQHF.